A single sample is the source of the 11 T cell receptor beta chains below, sequenced in a study of post-analysis software for immune sequencing data. Study outcomes and limitations: Relative to controls, patients had five TRBV segments at higher frequency, with TRBV5-6, TRBV5-1 and TRBV20-1 among these.

The library was made from cDNA and included unique molecular identifiers. TCRdb recomputed calls from the PCR reads with MiXCR, one row per CDR3 protein. The data show 450,000 to 700,000 distinct CDR3 sequences, with about 40% seen just once and more than 1.5% held by the top ten. These receptors are not linked to any known antigen. Specimen: blood. The receptors shown here come from a girl aged 10-17 years with multiple sclerosis.

The CDR3 sequence: CASGDRSRAGSGANVLTF. CDR3 nucleotide sequence: TGCGCCAGCGGCGACCGATCTAGGGCGGGCTCTGGGGCCAACGTCCTGACTTTC. This chain links TRBV5-1 with TRBJ2-6; the D gene is possibly TRBD2 (5 bases). Trimming pared 7 bases from V and 0 bases from J, leaving 20 bases between. CDR1 SGHRS and CDR2 YFSETQ come from the germline V gene. The CDR3 is made up of 18 amino acids. The full variable domain, its missing parts supplied by reference TRBV5-1 and TRBJ2-6, is KAGVTQTPRYLIKTRGQQVTLSCSPISGHRSVSWYQQTPGQGLQFLFEYFSETQRNKGNFPGRFSGRQFSNSRSEMNVSTLELGDSALYLCASGDRSRAGSGANVLTFGAGSRLTVL.

This clonotype has more than one count but fewer than ten. The rearrangement uses TRBV21-1 and TRBJ2-4; TRBD1, the table's D call, was not compared with the DNA. TRBV21-1 is noted as a pseudogene. The CDR3 has 19 amino acids. CDR3 sequence: CASSSQIGDRGAAKNIQYF. The CDR3 nucleotides are TGTGCCAGCAGCTCCCAAATAGGAGACAGGGGGGCCGCCAAAAACATTCAGTACTTC.

The CDR3 is CASSLRGYNYEQYF. CDR3 DNA: TGTGCCAGCAGTTTGAGGGGATACAACTACGAGCAGTACTTC. The V gene is TRBV28, the J gene TRBJ2-7; TRBD1 or TRBD2 may be the D gene (5 bases each). Germline V gene lookup returns CDR1 MDHEN and CDR2 SYDVKM. The CDR3 contains 14 residues. Trimming removed 3 bases from V and 3 bases from J, with 12 bases in between.

The chain recombines TRBV7-9 with TRBJ2-3; D may match TRBD1 or TRBD2 (6 bases each). Germline values: CDR1 SEHNR, CDR2 FQNEAQ (reference sequence). The V end lost 5 bases, the J end lost 3 bases, and 18 bases lay between the germline ends. The CDR3 spans 16 residues. For the CDR3, the DNA is TGTGCCAGCAGCCTAGGGCCCGGGGGCTCGACAGATACGCAGTATTTT. It is translated as CASSLGPGGSTDTQYF.

The V gene is TRBV12-3 or TRBV12-4, the J gene TRBJ1-1, with D tentatively TRBD1 (5 bases). CDR3 size: 14 residues. V shed 5 bases and J shed 4 bases, with 14 bases lying between them. CDR3 in amino acids: CASSRGGVGTEAFF. DNA for the CDR3: TGTGCCAGCAGTAGGGGTGGGGTAGGCACTGAAGCTTTCTTT.

The V gene is TRBV7-6, the J gene TRBJ1-1; D gene unclear. This CDR3 spans 17 amino acids. Germline V gives CDR1 SGHVS, CDR2 FNYEAQ. Trimming took 1 base from V and 4 from J, leaving 19 bases between them. The CDR3 DNA reads TGTGCCAGCAGCTTAGAGGCCCTCATGCAAGGGAGCACTGAAGCTTTCTTT. Translation gives CASSLEALMQGSTEAFF.

The sample holds a few counts of this clonotype. V is TRBV20-1 and J is TRBJ2-6; no reliable D call. V lost 0 bases and J lost 0, with 15 bases in between. The CDR3 totals 18 residues. The V gene's germline CDR1 is DFQATT and CDR2 SNEGSKA (reference sequence). The CDR3 loop reads CSARDHRYKNSGANVLTF. CDR3 in DNA: TGCAGTGCTAGAGATCACCGGTACAAGAACTCTGGGGCCAACGTCCTGACTTTC.

The J gene is TRBJ2-3, the V gene TRBV9, with 7 bases matching TRBD2. J lost 0 bases, V lost 0 bases, and 1 base had no gene match. Per the germline V gene, CDR1 is SGDLS and CDR2 is YYNGEE. This CDR3 is built from 15 residues. Here the CDR3 DNA reads TGTGCCAGCAGCGTAGAACTAGCGAGCACAGATACGCAGTATTTT. Translation: CASSVELASTDTQYF.

This clonotype was counted a few times. The J gene is TRBJ2-3, the V gene TRBV2; D is unclear. CDR1 is SNHLY and CDR2 is FYNNEI in the germline V gene. The CDR3 consists of 17 residues. The V and J ends lost 6 bases and 0 bases respectively, with 19 bases between them. The DNA for the CDR3 is TGTGCCAGCAGACCCCTGGGAAGCGCGACTAGCACAGATACGCAGTATTTT. As protein: CASRPLGSATSTDTQYF.

The chain couples TRBV20-1 to TRBJ2-7, with 13 positions matching TRBD2. The V gene end was trimmed by 0 bases and the J gene end by 2 bases; junction bases not matched to a gene: 10. This CDR3 is built from 18 residues. Germline assignment: CDR1 DFQATT and CDR2 SNEGSKA (reference sequence). The CDR3 nucleotides read TGCAGTGCTAGAGATCGGGGACTAGCGGGACGCATGACCTACGAGCAGTACTTC. Its translation: CSARDRGLAGRMTYEQYF.

The chain uses TRBV4-2 and TRBJ2-1; perhaps TRBD2 as D (7 bases). The V gene's germline CDR1 is LGHNA and CDR2 YNFKEQ. V was shortened by 1 base and J by 4 bases, with 14 bases between the two germline ends. The CDR3 contains 16 residues. The CDR3 DNA reads TGTGCCAGCAGCCAAGGGCCCGGGGGGACATACAATGAGCAGTTCTTC. Translating it yields CASSQGPGGTYNEQFF.